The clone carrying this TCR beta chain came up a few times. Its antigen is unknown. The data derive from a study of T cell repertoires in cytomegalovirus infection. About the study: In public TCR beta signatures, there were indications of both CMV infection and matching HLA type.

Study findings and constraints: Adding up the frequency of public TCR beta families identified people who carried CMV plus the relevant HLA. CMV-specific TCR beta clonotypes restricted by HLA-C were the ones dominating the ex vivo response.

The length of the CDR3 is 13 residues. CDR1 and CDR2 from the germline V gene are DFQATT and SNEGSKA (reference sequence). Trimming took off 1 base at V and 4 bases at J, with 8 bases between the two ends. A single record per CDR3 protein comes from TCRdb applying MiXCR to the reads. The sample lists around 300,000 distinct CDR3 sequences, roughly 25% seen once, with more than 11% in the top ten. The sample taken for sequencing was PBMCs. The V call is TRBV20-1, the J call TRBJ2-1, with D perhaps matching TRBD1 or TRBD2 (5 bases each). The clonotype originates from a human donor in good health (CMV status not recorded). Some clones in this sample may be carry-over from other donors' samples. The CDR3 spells CSARAGPYNEQFF. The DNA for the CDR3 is TGCAGTGCTAGAGCGGGACCGTACAATGAGCAGTTCTTC.